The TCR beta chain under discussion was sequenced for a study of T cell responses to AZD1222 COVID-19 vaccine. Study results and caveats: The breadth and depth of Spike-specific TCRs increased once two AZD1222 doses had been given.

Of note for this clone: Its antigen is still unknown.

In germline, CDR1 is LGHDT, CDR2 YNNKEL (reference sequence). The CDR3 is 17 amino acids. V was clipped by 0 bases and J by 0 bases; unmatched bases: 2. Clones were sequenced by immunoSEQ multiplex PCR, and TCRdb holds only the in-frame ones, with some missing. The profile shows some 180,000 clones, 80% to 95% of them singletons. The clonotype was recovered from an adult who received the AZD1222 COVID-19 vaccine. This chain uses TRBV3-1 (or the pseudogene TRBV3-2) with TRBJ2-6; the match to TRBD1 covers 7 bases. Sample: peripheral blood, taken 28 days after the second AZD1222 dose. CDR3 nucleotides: TGTGCCAGCAGCCAAGATGGGACAGCCTCTGGGGCCAACGTCCTGACTTTC. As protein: CASSQDGTASGANVLTF.